This T cell receptor beta chain was sequenced in a study of CD8 T cells in Susac syndrome (dated by TCRdb to between 2018 and 2021). Describing the broader study: Of the Susac syndrome patients who were sequenced, eight or nine were in clinical remission while five or six had clinically active disease. At blood withdrawal, Susac syndrome patients were either therapy-naive, taking corticosteroids (in some cases with IVIg as well), or taking IVIg alone. Repertoire sequencing was used to test whether CD8+ T cell activation and differentiation in Susac syndrome was antigen driven. Findings and caveats that apply to the study as a whole: The TCR sequencing and HLA analysis was acknowledged to have included a relatively small number of individuals. In patients with Susac syndrome, the CD4+ T cell repertoire showed no detectable clonal expansion.

Peripheral blood CD8+ and CD4+ T cells from healthy donors, Susac syndrome patients and multiple sclerosis patients were profiled using high-throughput TCR beta sequencing. The Susac syndrome patients fulfilled recently defined diagnostic criteria for definite or probable disease. Bulk CD8+ and CD4+ T cells were purified by magnetic negative isolation, whereas CD8+ TEMRA cells were enriched by FACS. Blood was collected in EDTA tubes and processed within 24 hours, with PBMCs isolated through density gradient centrifugation. PBMCs intended for TCR sequencing were cryopreserved in liquid nitrogen and were subsequently thawed in a 37 degrees C water bath. The sorted or isolated CD4+, CD8+ and CD8+ TEMRA cells had a purity of 90% or higher. For this clonotype: Its antigen remains unidentified. Per-base quality was not reported, and no clone a single base away is much larger than it.

Trimming leaves V shorter by 6 bases and J shorter by 0 bases, with the junction holding 5 bases beyond the gene matches. From the germline V gene (reference sequence), CDR1 is DFQATT and CDR2 is SNEGSKA. The CDR3 has 13 amino acids, counting the end cysteine and phenylalanine. This entry keeps only the CDR3 DNA: 39 bases, framed from base 1. RNA was extracted using the RNeasy kit, and roughly 0.45 to 1 microgram was reverse transcribed with random hexamers. The immunoSEQ multiplex PCR assay, covering 54 Vbeta and 13 Jbeta segments, was used to amplify TCR beta CDR3 regions. To correct PCR amplification bias, a synthetic template baseline was used for both primer optimization and computational correction. Per the source publication's procedure: Reads were annotated to V, D and J genes according to IMGT and were analyzed with immunoSEQ Analyzer, with only productive sequences retained. Clonality was computed as one minus Shannon entropy normalized by log2 of the number of productive unique sequences. For each patient and control, public and private clones were evaluated within the 100 most prevalent clones. A clone was defined as Susac-specific if it was absent from the healthy and MS cohorts, from roughly 980 published viral clones and from other ImmuneACCESS disease sequences. TCRdb passed the public sequencing reads through fastp at Q25 and MiXCR, retaining productive beta sequences. Each record represents a unique CDR3 protein, reported with the most common genes and DNA among its rows. None of the V and J calls come from the authors' own analysis; TCRdb made them. The sample records around 230,000 distinct CDR3 sequences, 90% to 96% of which are singletons. The top ten constitute under 0.12% of the sample.

The receptor's source is a human donor with Susac syndrome. The sample consisted of CD4+ T cells from PBMCs. The chain employs TRBV20-1 and TRBJ2-7; TRBD1 agrees with 7 junctional bases. The DNA reads as follows: TGCAGTGCCCTCCGGGACAGCTCCTACGAGCAGTACTTC. Its protein product is CSALRDSSYEQYF.